This T cell receptor beta chain appears in the sequencing data of a study of sequential checkpoint blockade in melanoma (dated by TCRdb to the late 2010s). General notes on the study: Using 1:1 randomization, the trial assigned patients either to first-line nivolumab followed by ipilimumab (arm A) or to ipilimumab followed by nivolumab (arm B). Maintenance nivolumab came after each of the two trial sequences. TCRbeta immunosequencing was performed on DNA from roughly 91 pretreatment melanoma tumor samples. For about two dozen patients, matched tumor biopsies were obtained before treatment and at week 13, following single-agent nivolumab (arm A) or ipilimumab (arm B). In about 80% of the matched pre- and post-treatment tumor biopsy pairs, both biopsies came from the same lesion. Overall study outcomes, separate from this receptor: Achieving clinical benefit was about 30 times more likely for patients whose tumor T-cell fraction and clonality increased by week 13. PD-L1 staining and CD8+ T-cell counts correlated with tumor T-cell fraction and clonality, whereas mutational load did not. Larger, independent patient cohorts are needed to validate the response-prediction model that combines TCR metrics and mutation burden. Within-arm analyses of tumor T-cell fraction were constrained by small sample sizes and reduced statistical power. Among patients in the nivolumab-first arm (arm A), tumor TIL clonality before treatment was associated with response (P = .04).

TCRbeta CDR3 regions were immunosequenced from genomic DNA with the immunoSEQ Assay. Before high-throughput sequencing, the genomic DNA was amplified using bias-controlled multiplex PCR. Per the original workflow: To quantify the absolute abundance of each unique TCRbeta CDR3 region, the sequences were collapsed and filtered. Clonality, defined as 1 minus Pielou's evenness, was calculated using only productive rearrangements. Tumor T-cell fraction was calculated by normalizing TCRbeta template counts to the amount of usable DNA, which was estimated from several housekeeping genes. A previously published method was used to identify clones with significantly greater frequencies in on-treatment samples than in baseline samples. TCRdb took over this immuneACCESS table, retaining in-frame rearrangements with V and J assigned. Such tables are incomplete; in checked studies, under half of the missing clones stem from an unresolved V gene, and the remainder is unexplained. The V and J calls and clone size come from that table; D and trimming were worked out from the DNA. The table for this sample lists some 9,600 clones; less than 25% of them were counted only once. The ten top clones hold roughly a sixth of the sample.

Sample treatment or condition, as interpreted from the label and publication: randomized to nivolumab then ipilimumab (arm A) or the reverse (arm B). None of the patients in the trial had previously been given DNA-damaging chemotherapy. CheckMate 064, a randomized, open-label phase II trial of sequential checkpoint blockade, was the source of the samples, all of which came from patients with melanoma. Genomic DNA from formalin-fixed paraffin-embedded (FFPE) tissue samples served as the input for tumor TCR sequencing. In the case of this clone: Its specific antigen is unknown. Per-nucleotide qualities are absent, and no much larger clonotype sits a single base away.

The CDR3, cysteine through phenylalanine, is 17 amino acids long. Here the CDR3 DNA is all that survives: 51 bases in frame from base 1. In the germline V gene (reference sequence), CDR1 corresponds to SGHAT and CDR2 to FQDESV. Ends trimmed: V by 4 bases, J by 4 bases; bases unmatched to a gene: 10. The V and J segments used are TRBV11-1 and TRBJ2-1, with 10 central nucleotides matching TRBD2. The sample in question was tumor tissue (inferred from file names), obtained from a patient given nivolumab and ipilimumab in sequence. The receptor's source is a human donor with melanoma. The encoded CDR3 is CASSSPGTSALYNEQFF. The bases read TGTGCCAGCAGCTCCCCAGGGACTAGCGCGCTTTACAATGAGCAGTTCTTC.